These 10 T cell receptor beta chains were all obtained from the same sample, sequenced in a study of blood T cell repertoires in COVID-19. Profiled with immunoSEQ multiplex PCR; TCRdb holds only in-frame clones, not every one. The sample lists some 200,000 clones; approximately 86% were seen once. The sequenced material came from PBMCs or T cells enriched from blood (not recorded which). These receptors all stem from a woman aged 25 to 45 who had recovered from COVID-19.

This clone was found a few times. The rearrangement uses TRBV5-1 and TRBJ2-1, with D possibly matching TRBD2 (5 bases). CDR3 length: 17 residues. The V and J ends lost 0 bases and 4 bases respectively, with 17 bases between them. Germline V CDR1 and CDR2: SGHRS, YFSETQ. This chain's CDR3 is CASSLGLGSSLYNEQFF. The CDR3 DNA is TGCGCCAGCAGCTTGGGTCTTGGGAGTTCACTTTACAATGAGCAGTTCTTC.

Written as DNA, the CDR3 is TGTGCCAGCAGCCAAGATCAAGTAGGGGCTGGGGGCTACACCTTC. Translated: CASSQDQVGAGGYTF. This chain uses TRBV3-1 (or the pseudogene TRBV3-2) with TRBJ1-2; tentatively, D is TRBD1 (5 bases). The V gene's germline CDR1 is LGHDT and CDR2 YNNKEL (reference sequence). V lost 0 bases and J lost 8, with 16 bases in between. This CDR3 has 15 amino acids.

By proportion, this clone is medium-sized. The chain employs TRBV4-3 and TRBJ1-1; 7 bases align to TRBD1. The junction had 4 bases not matched to a gene; V was cut back by 3 bases and J by 0 bases. The CDR3 runs to 15 residues. CDR1 is LGHNA, CDR2 YSLEER, per germline. This CDR3 reads CASSHWDSMNTEAFF. Here the CDR3 DNA reads TGCGCCAGCAGCCATTGGGACAGTATGAACACTGAAGCTTTCTTT.

This chain connects TRBV19 to TRBJ1-4; D remains unclear. V lost 6 bases, J lost 11 bases, and 13 bases lay in between. The CDR3 consists of 12 residues. The germline V gene has CDR1 LNHDA and CDR2 SQIVND (reference sequence). This CDR3 is CASRLDSRKLFF. The CDR3 DNA is TGTGCCAGTAGGCTGGATAGCCGGAAACTGTTTTTT.

The V and J genes are TRBV6-5 and TRBJ1-1; TRBD1 is a possible D gene (5 bases). This CDR3 is built from 13 residues. V was pared by 10 bases and J by 1 base, with 13 bases between. Germline V gene lookup returns CDR1 MNHEY and CDR2 SVGAGI. CDR3 residues: CAIWRGGNTEAFF. CDR3 nucleotides: TGTGCCATCTGGAGGGGTGGGAACACTGAAGCTTTCTTT.

This clone was observed a handful of times. The chain's CDR3 is CASSYGTGAGEQFF. CDR3 nucleotide sequence: TGTGCCAGCAGTTACGGGACAGGGGCGGGTGAGCAGTTCTTC. The chain couples TRBV6-2 or TRBV6-3 to TRBJ2-1; 10 bases align to TRBD1. The V gene end was trimmed by 2 bases and the J gene end by 9 bases; junction bases not matched to a gene: 4. This CDR3 has 14 amino acids. Per germline, CDR1 MNHEY and CDR2 SVGEGT.

The chain combines TRBV4-2 with TRBJ2-7; D is undetermined. Trimming pared 5 bases from V and 4 bases from J, leaving 18 bases between. The CDR3 runs to 15 residues. From germline, CDR1 is LGHNA and CDR2 YNFKEQ. CDR3 residues: CASSYIISDPYEQYF. CDR3 DNA: TGTGCCAGCAGCTACATAATTTCAGATCCTTACGAGCAGTACTTC.

This clone was counted only a few times. The CDR3 sequence: CASSLGKAGGSYEQYF. CDR3 bases: TGTGCCAGCAGCTTAGGAAAGGCGGGAGGATCTTACGAGCAGTACTTC. V and J are TRBV7-2 and TRBJ2-7; 8 bases agree with TRBD2. Germline trimming cut 1 base from V and 4 bases from J; bases unmatched to any gene: 9. The CDR3 length is 16 residues. Germline loops: CDR1 SGHTA, CDR2 FQGNSA.

CDR3 protein: CASSLVVKAGVKAGELFF. CDR3 in DNA: TGTGCCAGCAGCTTAGTAGTGAAGGCGGGAGTAAAGGCCGGGGAGCTGTTTTTT. V and J are TRBV7-2 and TRBJ2-2, with TRBD2 matching over 7 bases. CDR1 is SGHTA and CDR2 is FQGNSA in the germline V gene. The CDR3 extends over 18 amino acids. J gave up 6 bases and V 1 base, and 14 bases lay outside the gene matches.

This clone came up once. This sequence joins TRBV19 and TRBJ2-3; D gene unclear. The V and J ends lost 1 base and 4 bases respectively, with 6 bases between them. The CDR3 covers 13 residues. Germline CDR1 and CDR2: LNHDA and SQIVND (reference sequence). The CDR3 DNA reads TGTGCCAGTAGTATAGGTAGAGCAGATACGCAGTATTTT. As protein: CASSIGRADTQYF.